This T cell receptor (beta chain) was obtained from a study of T cell responses to AZD1222 COVID-19 vaccine. Overall study results and limits: Along spike, vaccine-associated CD4 TCRs were found throughout, with dominance at 160-218 and 743-854. Unmutated regions of variants are reportedly targeted by nearly half of spike-specific TCRs. The donor cohort was predominantly white British with a female majority, and clonal diversity may have been underestimated.

Concerning this clone: What it binds is unknown.

V lost 5 bases, J lost 13 bases, and 15 bases lay in between. CDR3 size: 13 residues. Repertoires were generated with immunoSEQ multiplex PCR, while TCRdb's copy carries only in-frame clones and drops some. The top ten clones hold less than 10% of a sample with 110,000 or so clones, approximately 85% of them seen once. The chain links TRBV12-3 or TRBV12-4 to TRBJ1-6; D not resolved. The clonotype originates from an adult in good health. Here the sequenced sample was peripheral blood, taken on day 0 of AZD1222 vaccination. CDR3 region: CASSPPGGVPLHF. The CDR3, as DNA: TGTGCCAGCAGTCCTCCGGGAGGAGTCCCCCTCCACTTT.